This is a list of T cell receptor beta chains from one sample in a study of T cells in Graves' hyperthyroidism and ophthalmopathy. TCRdb re-derived calls from the multiplex PCR reads in MiXCR, one entry per CDR3 protein. The table records approximately 740,000 distinct CDR3 sequences, 14% of them present only once. Source material: blood. The receptors shown here come from a woman aged 18-29 years with Graves' hyperthyroidism. CDR3s include the opening cysteine and the closing phenylalanine or tryptophan. A D gene is named only where the DNA matches it firmly. For some rows the clone size is stated as once, few or many, or as a class when expanded; others skip it.

once,TRBV9,.,TRBJ1-5,TGTGCCAGCAGCGCCACTAGAGTCACTGGGGGCAATCAGCCCCAGCATTTT,CASSATRVTGGNQPQHF
many,TRBV27,.,TRBJ2-3,TGTGCCAGCAGTTTAGAACGTCCCACAGATACGCAGTATTTT,CASSLERPTDTQYF
many,TRBV7-9,.,TRBJ2-5,TGTGCCAGCAGCACTCGGAGTGACACATTTCCCGGAGAGACCCAGTACTTC,CASSTRSDTFPGETQYF
few,TRBV18,TRBD2,TRBJ2-1,TGTGCCAGCCCACAATTAGCGGGAGTCCTTAGCTCCTACAATGAGCAGTTCTTC,CASPQLAGVLSSYNEQFF
.,TRBV20-1,TRBD2,TRBJ2-5,TGCAGTGCTCCAAATCCTAGCGGGGAGGGAGAGACCCAGTACTTC,CSAPNPSGEGETQYF
few,TRBV14,TRBD2,TRBJ2-1,TGTGCCAGCAGCCAAGTACGGGAGGGCCGGAATGAGCAGTTCTTC,CASSQVREGRNEQFF
few,TRBV18,.,TRBJ2-2,TGTGCCAGCTCACCACCGTCCCCCAGGGCCGGGGAGCTGTTTTTT,CASSPPSPRAGELFF
many,TRBV20-1,TRBD2,TRBJ2-1,TGCAGTGCTAGAGTTAGCGGGAGATCCGGCGATGAGCAGTTCTTC,CSARVSGRSGDEQFF
few,TRBV18,.,TRBJ1-1,TGTGCCAGCTCACCAGTCGCTACCGCTTTACTCAAGAACACTGAAGCTTTCTTT,CASSPVATALLKNTEAFF
.,TRBV11-2,TRBD2,TRBJ2-5,TGTGCCAGCAGCTCGCGGGCGGGGGGGGAAGAGACCCAGTACTTC,CASSSRAGGEETQYF
.,TRBV29-1,.,TRBJ2-1,TGCAGCGTCCTCCCGGGACTCCACAAGAATGAGCAGTTCTTC,CSVLPGLHKNEQFF
many,TRBV12-3/TRBV12-4,.,TRBJ2-1,TGTGCCAGCAGTCCGGGCCCAACGGTTGGTGAGCAGTTCTTC,CASSPGPTVGEQFF
many,TRBV2,.,TRBJ1-1,TGTGCCAGCAGTGGGGGAGGAAACACTGAAGCTTTCTTT,CASSGGGNTEAFF
few,TRBV5-8,.,TRBJ2-7,TGTGCCAGCAGCCTGGGGCCAGCGGATACCTACGAGCAGTACTTC,CASSLGPADTYEQYF
many,TRBV30,TRBD2,TRBJ2-7,TGTGCCTGGAGTTCCGGGACTATGAGCTCCTACGAGCAGTACTTC,CAWSSGTMSSYEQYF
few,TRBV20-1,.,TRBJ2-5,TGCAGTGCTAGTCTCCTGGAATCGGAGTACTTC,CSASLLESEYF
many,TRBV20-1,.,TRBJ2-1,TGCAGTGCTAAGTCCGCGGCGAGCTCCTACAATGAGCAGTTCTTC,CSAKSAASSYNEQFF
many,TRBV30,.,TRBJ1-2,TGTGCCTGGAGTACCTACTATGGCTACACCTTC,CAWSTYYGYTF
few,TRBV20-1,.,TRBJ1-6,TGCAGTGCTAGAGATGGGACGGGAGCCTTCGCCCTCCACTTT,CSARDGTGAFALHF
few,TRBV4-3,.,TRBJ1-2,TGCGCCAGCAGCCAAGAGCCCGGGAGGAACTATGGCTACACCTTC,CASSQEPGRNYGYTF
few,TRBV4-2,.,TRBJ2-7,TGTGCCAACAGCCAAGAAGGCCAGACCTACGAGCAGTACTTC,CANSQEGQTYEQYF
.,TRBV4-1,.,TRBJ1-5,TGCGCCAGCAGCCAAGAGTTCAGAGACAGGCGCGATCAGCCCCAGCATTTT,CASSQEFRDRRDQPQHF
many,TRBV28,.,TRBJ1-1,TGTGCCAGCAGTTCCTATCTGGCCCCTGAAGCTTTCTTT,CASSSYLAPEAFF
.,TRBV4-3,TRBD1,TRBJ1-2,TGCGCCAGCAGCCAAGATTCGACAGGGGCCAGGGGAGGGTATGGCTACACCTTC,CASSQDSTGARGGYGYTF
many,TRBV11-2,TRBD2,TRBJ2-2,TGTGCCAGCAGCTTGACTAGCGGTAGAACCGGGGAGCTGTTTTTT,CASSLTSGRTGELFF
once,TRBV7-9,.,TRBJ1-5,TGTGCCAGCAGCTTACCCGGTACGAATCAGCCCCAGCATTTT,CASSLPGTNQPQHF
.,TRBV20-1,TRBD1,TRBJ2-7,TGCAGTGCTAGTCCCGGGACAGGAGATTACGAGCAGTACTTC,CSASPGTGDYEQYF
.,TRBV24-1,TRBD2,TRBJ2-3,TGTGCCACCAGTGATGGGTTAAGCGGGAGCAAAGGAGGATGGACGCAGTATTTT,CATSDGLSGSKGGWTQYF
many,TRBV2,TRBD1,TRBJ1-1,TGTGCCAGGGACAGGGGGTTCGAGAGCACTGAAGCTTTCTTT,CARDRGFESTEAFF
.,TRBV11-2,TRBD2,TRBJ2-7,TGTGCCAGCAGCTACGACAGCGGGAGCGCCTACGAGCAGTACTTC,CASSYDSGSAYEQYF
few,TRBV20-1,.,TRBJ2-7,TGCAGTGCTGGGGTAGCGTGTTACGAGCAGTACTTC,CSAGVACYEQYF
few,TRBV28,.,TRBJ2-7,TGTGCCAGCATCATCCTTACAGGGTCAGTAGTCGACGAGCAGTACTTC,CASIILTGSVVDEQYF
.,TRBV7-2,TRBD1,TRBJ2-2,TGTGCCAGCAGCTTATTAGCGACAGGGGGCGGGGAGCTGTTTTTT,CASSLLATGGGELFF
.,TRBV10-2,.,TRBJ1-4,TGCGCCAGCAGCAGGAACCTTAATGAAAAACTGTTTTTT,CASSRNLNEKLFF
few,TRBV12-3/TRBV12-4,.,TRBJ2-1,TGTGCCAGCAGGCCCGGACACAATGGGCAGTTCTTC,CASRPGHNGQFF